The clone carrying this T cell receptor (beta chain) occurred many times. No antigen is known for it. This sample is part of a study of T cell repertoires in cytomegalovirus infection. About the study: From public TCR beta signatures came an indication of both CMV infection and matching HLA type. Study-level points and caveats: Carriers of CMV plus the relevant HLA were identified by cumulative public TCR beta family frequency. Clonotype analysis showed dominance of the ex vivo response by HLA-C-restricted CMV-specific TCR beta clonotypes.

The CDR3 runs 17 residues. Germline values: CDR1 MNHEY, CDR2 SVGAGI. V trimming: 0 bases; J trimming: 5 bases; junction bases outside the gene matches: 11. A single record per CDR3 protein comes from TCRdb applying MiXCR to the reads. The sample lists roughly 250,000 distinct CDR3 sequences; 9% to 15% were seen once. Sequenced input: PBMCs. The J gene is TRBJ1-1, the V gene TRBV6-5; TRBD1 matches at 8 bases. The TCR sequence derives from a human donor in good health (CMV status not recorded). Some clones in this sample may be carry-over from other donors' samples. The CDR3 here is CASSYSSRGLRGTEAFF. The CDR3 nucleotides read TGTGCCAGCAGTTACTCGAGCAGGGGGCTCCGAGGGACTGAAGCTTTCTTT.